These T cell receptor beta chains were read from a single sample in a study of CD8+ T cells in alopecia areata. TCRdb keeps only in-frame clones here, not all; method: immunoSEQ multiplex PCR. There are roughly 150,000 clones in the sample; around 47% occur only once, and about 6.4% lies in the top ten. The specimen sequenced was CD4+ T cells sorted from blood. These receptor sequences come from a human donor with alopecia areata. The CDR3 runs from the conserved cysteine through the conserved F or W. D genes are given only for firm matches. Clone size appears in some rows only: once, few, many, or a class for an expanded clone.

j_call: TRBJ2-5; d_call: TRBD2; v_call: TRBV7-2; clone_size: -; cdr3_nt: TGTGCCTGTGGAGTGGGACTAGCGGGAGTTATGGGGGAGACCCAGTACTTC; cdr3_aa: CACGVGLAGVMGETQYF
j_call: TRBJ1-5; d_call: TRBD1; v_call: TRBV29-1; clone_size: -; cdr3_nt: TGCAGCGTTGCGGGGACAGAAAATCAGCCCCAGCATTTT; cdr3_aa: CSVAGTENQPQHF
j_call: TRBJ1-1; d_call: -; v_call: TRBV2; clone_size: -; cdr3_nt: TGTGCCAGCAGTTCCCACGGGGGAAGCACTGAAGCTTTCTTT; cdr3_aa: CASSSHGGSTEAFF
j_call: TRBJ1-1; d_call: TRBD1; v_call: TRBV6-1; clone_size: -; cdr3_nt: TGTGCCAGCAGTAACAGGGGAGGAACTGAAGCTTTCTTT; cdr3_aa: CASSNRGGTEAFF
j_call: TRBJ2-1; d_call: -; v_call: TRBV6-5; clone_size: -; cdr3_nt: TGTGCCAGCAGTCCCTCCGGAGGCCAAGCAGAGTTCTTC; cdr3_aa: CASSPSGGQAEFF
j_call: TRBJ2-3; d_call: -; v_call: TRBV7-2; clone_size: -; cdr3_nt: TGTGCCAGCAGCCCCGAGAGGCAGGATACGCAGTATTTT; cdr3_aa: CASSPERQDTQYF
j_call: TRBJ2-5; d_call: -; v_call: TRBV7-9; clone_size: few; cdr3_nt: TGTGCCAGCAGCATAGGGGCGCTGGAGACCCAGTACTTC; cdr3_aa: CASSIGALETQYF
j_call: TRBJ2-7; d_call: -; v_call: TRBV28; clone_size: -; cdr3_nt: TGTGCCAGCTTAGGGCGGAATACCTACGAGCAGTACTTC; cdr3_aa: CASLGRNTYEQYF
j_call: TRBJ1-1; d_call: -; v_call: TRBV5-1; clone_size: -; cdr3_nt: TGCGCCAGCAGCCAAACAGAGAACACTGAAGCTTTCTTT; cdr3_aa: CASSQTENTEAFF
j_call: TRBJ1-1; d_call: -; v_call: TRBV29-1; clone_size: -; cdr3_nt: TGCAGCGTTGGCTGGGGCCCGGCCGGCGGCACTGAAGCTTTCTTT; cdr3_aa: CSVGWGPAGGTEAFF
j_call: TRBJ2-1; d_call: -; v_call: TRBV29-1; clone_size: -; cdr3_nt: TGCAGCGTTCGCCGGGACTCAGACAATGAGCAGTTCTTC; cdr3_aa: CSVRRDSDNEQFF
j_call: TRBJ2-7; d_call: -; v_call: TRBV9; clone_size: -; cdr3_nt: TGTGCCAGCAGTCGAGACAGGTGGTTTGAGAACGAGCAGTACTTC; cdr3_aa: CASSRDRWFENEQYF
j_call: TRBJ2-2; d_call: TRBD1; v_call: TRBV7-2; clone_size: few; cdr3_nt: TGTGCCAGCAGCTTCGACAGGGATACCGGGGAGCTGTTTTTT; cdr3_aa: CASSFDRDTGELFF
j_call: TRBJ2-5; d_call: -; v_call: TRBV28; clone_size: -; cdr3_nt: TGTGCCAGCAGTTTTTTAGGCGCCCAAGAGACCCAGTACTTC; cdr3_aa: CASSFLGAQETQYF
j_call: TRBJ2-1; d_call: TRBD2; v_call: TRBV7-9; clone_size: -; cdr3_nt: TGTGCCAGCAAGGGGACTATGTACAATGAGCAGTTCTTC; cdr3_aa: CASKGTMYNEQFF
j_call: TRBJ2-1; d_call: -; v_call: TRBV5-4; clone_size: -; cdr3_nt: TGTGCCAGCAGCTTGGAGGTAGCGGTCTACAATGAGCAGTTCTTC; cdr3_aa: CASSLEVAVYNEQFF
j_call: TRBJ2-7; d_call: TRBD1; v_call: TRBV29-1; clone_size: -; cdr3_nt: TGCAGCGTCGGCTCTGGGACAGGCTTTTCCTACGAGCAGTACTTC; cdr3_aa: CSVGSGTGFSYEQYF
j_call: TRBJ1-2; d_call: -; v_call: TRBV6-5; clone_size: -; cdr3_nt: TGTGCCAGCAGTTACTCTGGACATAACTATGGCTACACCTTC; cdr3_aa: CASSYSGHNYGYTF
j_call: TRBJ1-3; d_call: -; v_call: TRBV5-1; clone_size: -; cdr3_nt: TGCGCCAGCAGCTCTCGGACCCCTGGAAACACCATATATTTT; cdr3_aa: CASSSRTPGNTIYF
j_call: TRBJ1-2; d_call: -; v_call: TRBV7-9; clone_size: few; cdr3_nt: TGTGCCAGCAGCCCCGAGGTGGGGGCTGGCTACACCTTC; cdr3_aa: CASSPEVGAGYTF
j_call: TRBJ2-4; d_call: -; v_call: TRBV28; clone_size: -; cdr3_nt: TGTGCCAGCAGTCGACAGGAGATCCGGACCAAAAACATTCAGTACTTC; cdr3_aa: CASSRQEIRTKNIQYF
j_call: TRBJ2-7; d_call: -; v_call: TRBV11-2; clone_size: -; cdr3_nt: TGTGCCAGCAGCCGGACAGACCCCTACGAGCAGTACTTC; cdr3_aa: CASSRTDPYEQYF
j_call: TRBJ1-2; d_call: -; v_call: TRBV29-1; clone_size: -; cdr3_nt: TGCAGCGTTGTAGATCGAAATGGCTACACCTTC; cdr3_aa: CSVVDRNGYTF
j_call: TRBJ2-5; d_call: TRBD2; v_call: TRBV30; clone_size: -; cdr3_nt: TGTGCCTGGAAATTAGCGGGAGGGGGCCAAGAGACCCAGTACTTC; cdr3_aa: CAWKLAGGGQETQYF
j_call: TRBJ2-5; d_call: TRBD1; v_call: TRBV29-1; clone_size: -; cdr3_nt: TGCAGCGTCCCCCTTCGAGACAGGGGTGAGACCCAGTACTTC; cdr3_aa: CSVPLRDRGETQYF
j_call: TRBJ2-1; d_call: -; v_call: TRBV2; clone_size: few; cdr3_nt: TGTGCCAGCAGTGGACTGGGATACAATGAGCAGTTCTTC; cdr3_aa: CASSGLGYNEQFF
j_call: TRBJ1-1; d_call: TRBD1; v_call: TRBV28; clone_size: -; cdr3_nt: TGTGCCAGCAGTCACTTGACAGGGGGGAACACTGAAGCTTTCTTT; cdr3_aa: CASSHLTGGNTEAFF
j_call: TRBJ2-5; d_call: -; v_call: TRBV27; clone_size: few; cdr3_nt: TGTGCCACCCGTATCACGAGTCAAGAGACCCAGTACTTC; cdr3_aa: CATRITSQETQYF
j_call: TRBJ2-7; d_call: -; v_call: TRBV11-3; clone_size: -; cdr3_nt: TGTGCCAGCAGCTTACCCGGACGGAGTGGCGAGCAGTACTTC; cdr3_aa: CASSLPGRSGEQYF
j_call: TRBJ1-5; d_call: -; v_call: TRBV7-9; clone_size: few; cdr3_nt: TGTGCCAGCAGCTTATCGGGACCCGATCAGCCCCAGCATTTT; cdr3_aa: CASSLSGPDQPQHF
j_call: TRBJ2-7; d_call: -; v_call: TRBV4-1; clone_size: -; cdr3_nt: TGCGCCAGCAGCCAAGAAACAGGGGGGGGCTACGAGCAGTACTTC; cdr3_aa: CASSQETGGGYEQYF
j_call: TRBJ2-7; d_call: -; v_call: TRBV4-1; clone_size: -; cdr3_nt: TGCGCCAGCAGGGCAATGTATGGGGAGCAGTACTTC; cdr3_aa: CASRAMYGEQYF
j_call: TRBJ2-1; d_call: -; v_call: TRBV29-1; clone_size: few; cdr3_nt: TGCAGCGTTGAACGTCCGGGCGATGAGCAGTTCTTC; cdr3_aa: CSVERPGDEQFF
j_call: TRBJ2-7; d_call: -; v_call: TRBV9; clone_size: -; cdr3_nt: TGTGCCAGCCACCCACTAGACAGGAAGGGGTACGAGCAGTACTTC; cdr3_aa: CASHPLDRKGYEQYF
j_call: TRBJ2-2; d_call: TRBD1; v_call: TRBV29-1; clone_size: -; cdr3_nt: TGCAGCGGCCGACGGACAGGGACCGGGGAGCTGTTTTTT; cdr3_aa: CSGRRTGTGELFF
j_call: TRBJ2-5; d_call: -; v_call: TRBV5-1; clone_size: -; cdr3_nt: TGCGCCAGCAGCTTGAAAGTGGGGGAGACCCAGTACTTC; cdr3_aa: CASSLKVGETQYF
j_call: TRBJ2-7; d_call: TRBD2; v_call: TRBV28; clone_size: few; cdr3_nt: TGTGCCAGCAACCACTTAGCGGGCTCCTACGAGCAGTACTTC; cdr3_aa: CASNHLAGSYEQYF
j_call: TRBJ2-1; d_call: TRBD2; v_call: TRBV10-3; clone_size: -; cdr3_nt: TGTGCCATCAGCGGAACCGGGACTAGTACCGATGAGCAGTTCTTC; cdr3_aa: CAISGTGTSTDEQFF
j_call: TRBJ2-1; d_call: TRBD2; v_call: TRBV30; clone_size: -; cdr3_nt: TGTGCCGGTGGGGAGGGTAGCGGGAGGGCCTATGAGCAGTTCTTC; cdr3_aa: CAGGEGSGRAYEQFF
j_call: TRBJ2-1; d_call: -; v_call: TRBV5-1; clone_size: -; cdr3_nt: TGCGCCAGCAGCTTGGCCGGGGACAATGAGCAGTTCTTC; cdr3_aa: CASSLAGDNEQFF
j_call: TRBJ2-1; d_call: -; v_call: TRBV30; clone_size: once; cdr3_nt: TGTGCCTGGAATTCGGATTACAATGAGCAGTTCTTC; cdr3_aa: CAWNSDYNEQFF
j_call: TRBJ2-3; d_call: TRBD1; v_call: TRBV14; clone_size: -; cdr3_nt: TGTGCCAGCAGCCATTGGGACAGGTACACAGATACGCAGTATTTT; cdr3_aa: CASSHWDRYTDTQYF
j_call: TRBJ2-1; d_call: -; v_call: TRBV11-2; clone_size: -; cdr3_nt: TGTGCCAGCAGCCCAAGACCCTCCCTTGAGCAGTTCTTC; cdr3_aa: CASSPRPSLEQFF
j_call: TRBJ2-7; d_call: TRBD1; v_call: TRBV28; clone_size: few; cdr3_nt: TGTGCCAGCAGTCTGTGGGACAGGGCTTTCCCCTACGAGCAGTACTTC; cdr3_aa: CASSLWDRAFPYEQYF
j_call: TRBJ1-1; d_call: -; v_call: TRBV20-1; clone_size: few; cdr3_nt: TGCAGTGCTAGTAGGCAGGTTGAAGCTTTCTTT; cdr3_aa: CSASRQVEAFF
j_call: TRBJ2-5; d_call: -; v_call: TRBV28; clone_size: -; cdr3_nt: TGTGCCAGCACCCGTGGAGCGGGCCACCAAGAGACCCAGTACTTC; cdr3_aa: CASTRGAGHQETQYF
j_call: TRBJ2-7; d_call: TRBD1; v_call: TRBV5-6; clone_size: few; cdr3_nt: TGTGCCAGCGGTTCGACAGGGCGCTCCTACGAGCAGTACTTC; cdr3_aa: CASGSTGRSYEQYF
j_call: TRBJ2-1; d_call: -; v_call: TRBV18; clone_size: -; cdr3_nt: TGTGCCAGCTCACCTTCTGGATATGAGCAGTTCTTC; cdr3_aa: CASSPSGYEQFF
j_call: TRBJ2-1; d_call: -; v_call: TRBV29-1; clone_size: -; cdr3_nt: TGCAGCGTACCTCCCGGGTCCCTGGGGGACAATGAGCAGTTCTTC; cdr3_aa: CSVPPGSLGDNEQFF
j_call: TRBJ2-2; d_call: -; v_call: TRBV27; clone_size: -; cdr3_nt: TGTGCCAGCGGGTATCCTAGTCGGGCCGGGGAGCTGTTTTTT; cdr3_aa: CASGYPSRAGELFF
j_call: TRBJ2-1; d_call: -; v_call: TRBV13; clone_size: few; cdr3_nt: TGTGCCAGCAGCTTAGGGGTCATCAGCTCCTACAATGAGCAGTTCTTC; cdr3_aa: CASSLGVISSYNEQFF
j_call: TRBJ2-7; d_call: TRBD1; v_call: TRBV14; clone_size: -; cdr3_nt: TGTGCCTCTGGGACAGATTACGAGCAGTACTTC; cdr3_aa: CASGTDYEQYF
j_call: TRBJ2-1; d_call: -; v_call: TRBV29-1; clone_size: few; cdr3_nt: TGCAGCGTTGAATTAGGCCAGGGGATCTATGAGCAGTTCTTC; cdr3_aa: CSVELGQGIYEQFF
j_call: TRBJ2-6; d_call: TRBD1; v_call: TRBV5-1; clone_size: -; cdr3_nt: TGCGCCAGCAGCTGGATCGGGACAGGGGAACGTGGGGCCAACGTCCTGACTTTC; cdr3_aa: CASSWIGTGERGANVLTF
j_call: TRBJ1-2; d_call: -; v_call: TRBV2; clone_size: -; cdr3_nt: TGTGCCAGCAGTGAAAGACCAGGGTCTGGCTACACCTTC; cdr3_aa: CASSERPGSGYTF